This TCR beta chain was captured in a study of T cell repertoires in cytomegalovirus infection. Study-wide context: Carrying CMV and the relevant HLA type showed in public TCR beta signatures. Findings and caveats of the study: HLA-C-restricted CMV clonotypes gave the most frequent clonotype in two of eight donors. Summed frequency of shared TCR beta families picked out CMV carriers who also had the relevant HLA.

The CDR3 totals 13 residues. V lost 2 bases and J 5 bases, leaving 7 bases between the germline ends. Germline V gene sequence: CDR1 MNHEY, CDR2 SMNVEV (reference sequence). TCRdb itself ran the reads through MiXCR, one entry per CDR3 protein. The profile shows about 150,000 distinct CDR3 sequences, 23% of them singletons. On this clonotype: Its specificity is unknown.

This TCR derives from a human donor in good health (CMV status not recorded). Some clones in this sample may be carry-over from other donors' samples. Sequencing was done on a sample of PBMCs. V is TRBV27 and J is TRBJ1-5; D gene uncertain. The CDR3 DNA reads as TGTGCCAGCAGTTTACCCACTCATCAGCCCCAGCATTTT. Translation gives CASSLPTHQPQHF.